This T cell receptor (beta chain) was documented in a study of patients and donors after allogeneic stem cell transplantation. TCRdb recomputed calls from the RT-PCR reads with MiXCR, one row per CDR3 protein. The table has 2,500 or so distinct CDR3 sequences, roughly a sixth seen once. In its sample, this clonotype was seen a few times. CDR1 SGHTA and CDR2 FQGNSA come from the germline V gene. The V end lost 6 bases, the J end lost 0 bases, and 9 bases lay between the germline ends. The CDR3 extends over 14 amino acids. This receptor was taken from a human donor who was either an allogeneic HSCT recipient or a stem cell or donor lymphocyte infusion donor (not recorded which). It is not recorded whose cells these are; they may come from a transplant donor. The chain is built from TRBV7-2 and TRBJ2-4; tentative D call: TRBD2 (5 bases). Sequenced material: blood, either unsorted or a sorted T cell fraction (not recorded which). CDR3 loop: CASSPGLAKNIQYF. For the CDR3, the DNA is TGTGCCAGCAGTCCCGGACTAGCCAAAAACATTCAGTACTTC.